Below, 23 T cell receptor beta chains from the same sample are listed, as sequenced in a study of vaccination effects on CD4 cells after COVID-19. Measured with immunoSEQ multiplex PCR; TCRdb has only the in-frame clones, and not every one. The data show around 23,000 clones, about 70% seen once. No cognate antigen is known for these TCRs. Peptide-pool stimulation followed by sequencing identified expanded antigen-specific CD4+ clonotypes in the ViraFEST assay. It was after 10 days of culture that CD4+ T cells were isolated. Vaccinees lacked prior SARS-CoV-2 infection and tested negative for nucleocapsid antibodies. Material: CD4+ T cells from PBMCs cultured with HCoV-NL63 spike peptides, obtained before COVID-19 vaccination. These receptor sequences come from a human donor who received a COVID-19 vaccine.

The chain carries TRBV5-5 and TRBJ2-2, with D tentatively TRBD2 (6 bases). CDR1 is SGHKS, CDR2 YYEKEE, per germline (reference sequence). The ends were cut back, 4 bases at V and 7 bases at J, with 20 bases in the middle. The CDR3 has 16 residues. CDR3 sequence (DNA): TGTGCCAGCAGCCGGGCCCCGGGAGTCTTGGGCGGGGAGCTGTTTTTT. Its protein product is CASSRAPGVLGGELFF.

This clone was seen a few times. The chain recombines TRBV6-6 with TRBJ1-5; D possibly corresponds to TRBD1 (5 bases). Trimming stripped 0 bases from V and 6 bases from J, with 12 bases between. Germline CDR1 reads MNHNY; CDR2 reads SVGAGI (reference sequence). The CDR3 has 15 amino acids. The CDR3 reads CASSYSGGVSQPQHF. DNA of the CDR3: TGTGCCAGCAGTTACTCTGGGGGGGTTAGTCAGCCCCAGCATTTT.

There are a few counts of this clone. The gene calls are TRBV6-5 and TRBJ1-5, with TRBD1 as a possible D gene (5 bases). This CDR3 comprises 14 residues. Trimming left V 0 bases short and J 4 bases short, with 7 bases between. Germline-derived CDR1 and CDR2 are MNHEY and SVGAGI. CDR3 in amino acids: CASSYSGGNQPQHF. CDR3 in DNA: TGTGCCAGCAGTTACTCTGGGGGTAATCAGCCCCAGCATTTT.

The rearrangement uses TRBV30 and TRBJ1-3; TRBD1 agrees at 7 bases. CDR1 is GTSNPN, CDR2 SVGIG, per germline (reference sequence). This CDR3 region has 15 residues. V gave up 2 bases and J gave up 5 bases; unmatched junction bases: 9. CDR3 residues: CAWSLPGTVRNTIYF. The CDR3 nucleotides are TGTGCCTGGAGTCTCCCTGGGACAGTCCGAAACACCATATATTTT.

The chain couples TRBV5-1 to TRBJ1-6, with 7 bases lining up with TRBD1. V was clipped by 4 bases and J by 8 bases; unmatched bases: 6. The CDR3 covers 14 residues. In germline, CDR1 is SGHRS, CDR2 YFSETQ. The CDR3 reads CASSLGQSYSPLHF. The DNA of the CDR3 is TGCGCCAGCAGCCTGGGACAGTCATATTCACCCCTCCACTTT.

This clone was recorded a few times. This chain uses TRBV3-1 (or the pseudogene TRBV3-2) with TRBJ2-3; 12 bases align to TRBD2. Germline loops: CDR1 LGHDT, CDR2 YNNKEL (reference sequence). The CDR3 contains 17 residues. The J segment lost 0 bases and the V segment lost 4 bases, leaving 5 bases of the junction unmatched. CDR3 nucleotides: TGTGCCAGCAGCCCTCCCCTAGCGGGGGGGAGCACAGATACGCAGTATTTT. It codes for CASSPPLAGGSTDTQYF.

This clone is judged medium-sized. The chain is built from TRBV5-1 and TRBJ2-3, with 7 bases lining up with TRBD2. The V segment lost 1 base and the J segment 4 bases; nucleotides outside the gene matches: 9. The CDR3 is made up of 16 amino acids. Germline V gives CDR1 SGHRS, CDR2 YFSETQ. This CDR3 is CASSLTSGTPADTQYF. DNA of the CDR3: TGCGCCAGCAGCTTGACCAGCGGGACCCCCGCAGATACGCAGTATTTT.

The chain joins TRBV7-9 to TRBJ2-1; D is perhaps TRBD2 (5 bases). CDR1 SEHNR and CDR2 FQNEAQ come from the germline V gene (reference sequence). The length of the CDR3 is 14 residues. Trimming removed 3 bases at V and 0 bases at J, with 6 bases between. The CDR3 loop is CASSLTTSYNEQFF. The DNA for the CDR3 is TGTGCCAGCAGCTTGACTACCTCCTACAATGAGCAGTTCTTC.

CDR3: CASRWAKAANTEAFF. DNA of the CDR3: TGTGCCAGCAGGTGGGCCAAGGCCGCGAACACTGAAGCTTTCTTT. The rearrangement links TRBV6-5 to TRBJ1-1; D is unclear. The length of the CDR3 is 15 residues. Germline V gene lookup returns CDR1 MNHEY and CDR2 SVGAGI. Trimming took 6 bases from V and 1 from J, leaving 15 bases between them.

This sequence joins TRBV10-2 and TRBJ1-1; D is ambiguous. The CDR3 spans 11 residues. Germline lookup yields CDR1 WSHSY and CDR2 SAAADI. V lost 3 bases, J lost 3 bases, and 2 bases lay in between. CDR3 bases: TGCGCCAGCAGTGATGACACTGAAGCTTTCTTT. The encoded protein is CASSDDTEAFF.

This clone occurred a few times. The chain joins TRBV6-5 to TRBJ1-2, with 7 bases matching TRBD1. The CDR3 extends over 15 amino acids. Trimming removed 5 bases from V and 2 bases from J; junction bases left unmatched: 8. Per germline, CDR1 MNHEY and CDR2 SVGAGI. CDR3 residues: CASSPEGAANYGYTF. The CDR3 DNA sequence: TGTGCCAGCAGTCCGGAGGGGGCGGCGAACTATGGCTACACCTTC.

CDR3 protein: CASTGTENEKLFF. The CDR3 DNA is TGTGCCAGCACCGGGACAGAGAATGAAAAACTGTTTTTT. V is TRBV2 and J is TRBJ1-4, with 7 bases fitting TRBD1. The germline CDR1 and CDR2 sequences are SNHLY and FYNNEI. CDR3 length: 13 amino acids. V dropped 7 bases and J dropped 5; count of bases not matched to a gene: 4. Drawing the rest from reference TRBV2 and TRBJ1-4, the complete variable domain is EPEVTQTPSHQVTQMGQEVILRCVPISNHLYFYWYRQILGQKVEFLVSFYNNEISEKSEIFDDQFSVERPDGSNFTLKIRSTKLEDSAMYFCASTGTENEKLFFGSGTQLSVL.

The chain has TRBV10-1 and TRBJ2-7, with TRBD2 identical over 8 bases. This CDR3 region has 14 residues. CDR1 and CDR2 (germline): WNHNN, SYGVQD (reference sequence). V was clipped by 3 bases and J by 7 bases; unmatched bases: 8. CDR3 sequence: CASSEASGSLEQYF. CDR3 coding DNA: TGCGCCAGCAGTGAAGCCAGCGGGAGTTTGGAGCAGTACTTC.

In DNA, the CDR3 is TGTGCCAGCAGCCCCTTTGGGGGAGAGACCCAGTACTTC. Its protein product is CASSPFGGETQYF. The chain joins TRBV14 to TRBJ2-5; D assignment may be TRBD1 or TRBD2 (5 bases each). V lost 4 bases and J lost 4, with 10 bases in between. There are 13 residues in the CDR3. Germline CDR1 and CDR2: SGHDN and FVKESK.

This chain uses TRBV6-5 with TRBJ2-1, with TRBD2 as a possible D gene (6 bases). This CDR3 is built from 15 residues. Trimming removed 2 bases at V and 4 bases at J, with 12 bases between. Germline loops: CDR1 MNHEY, CDR2 SVGAGI. The CDR3 DNA is TGTGCCAGCAGTTACCCCCAGAGCGGGTACAATGAGCAGTTCTTC. Protein sequence: CASSYPQSGYNEQFF.

This clone showed up just once. This chain joins TRBV11-3 and TRBJ2-3, with 13 bases identical to TRBD2. The CDR3 is 15 amino acids. With 4 bases clipped from V and 3 bases from J, the junction kept 1 base outside the gene matches. CDR1 is SGHNT, CDR2 YENEEA, per germline. CDR3 DNA: TGTGCCAGCAGCTCGACTAGCGGGAGGACAGATACGCAGTATTTT. This gives the protein CASSSTSGRTDTQYF.

This chain uses TRBV5-1 with TRBJ2-5; 10 bases are shared with TRBD2. The CDR3 has 16 amino acids. Germline CDR1 SGHRS, CDR2 YFSETQ. Trimming removed 2 bases from V and 5 bases from J; junction bases left unmatched: 9. The CDR3 sequence: CASSFRAGGPLETQYF. CDR3 nucleotide sequence: TGCGCCAGCAGCTTTCGAGCGGGAGGGCCCTTGGAGACCCAGTACTTC. Using reference TRBV5-1 and TRBJ2-5 for the parts outside the CDR3, the full variable domain is KAGVTQTPRYLIKTRGQQVTLSCSPISGHRSVSWYQQTPGQGLQFLFEYFSETQRNKGNFPGRFSGRQFSNSRSEMNVSTLELGDSALYLCASSFRAGGPLETQYFGPGTRLLVL.

The V gene is TRBV27, the J gene TRBJ2-7; 7 nucleotides match TRBD1. The junction had 9 bases not matched to a gene; V was cut back by 6 bases and J by 4 bases. The CDR3 covers 14 residues. Germline V lookup: CDR1 MNHEY, CDR2 SMNVEV (reference sequence). The CDR3 is CASSQNRGRYEQYF. The CDR3 nucleotides are TGTGCCAGCAGCCAAAACAGGGGTCGATACGAGCAGTACTTC.

The genes are TRBV29-1 and TRBJ2-5, with 8 nucleotides matching TRBD1. Per germline, CDR1 SQVTM and CDR2 ANQGSEA. The CDR3 sequence is 15 residues long. Trimming removed 6 bases from V and 1 base from J; junction bases left unmatched: 10. CDR3 amino acids: CSVAGQGSFQETQYF. In DNA form, the CDR3 reads TGCAGCGTCGCAGGACAGGGCTCTTTCCAAGAGACCCAGTACTTC.

This clone was detected a few times. The chain combines TRBV5-4 with TRBJ1-1; no definite D call. The CDR3 runs to 13 residues. Trimming left V 1 base short and J 6 bases short, with 10 bases between. Germline V CDR1 and CDR2: SGHNT, YYREEE (reference sequence). CDR3 bases: TGTGCCAGCAGCTTGAACAACGTCCCTGAAGCTTTCTTT. Residues: CASSLNNVPEAFF.

The chain carries TRBV2 and TRBJ1-5; D is unresolved. V was pared by 1 base and J by 6 bases, with 10 bases between. The CDR3 totals 14 residues. Germline CDR1 reads SNHLY; CDR2 reads FYNNEI. This CDR3 reads CASSEGGFGQPQHF. The CDR3 DNA follows: TGTGCCAGCAGTGAAGGCGGGTTTGGTCAGCCCCAGCATTTT.

The gene calls are TRBV4-1 and TRBJ1-4; TRBD1 aligns across 10 bases. Germline lookup yields CDR1 MGHRA and CDR2 YSYEKL. V gave up 6 bases and J gave up 8 bases; unmatched junction bases: 18. CDR3 length: 18 amino acids. The CDR3 is CASRAKRTGGREEEKLFF. In DNA form, the CDR3 reads TGCGCCAGCAGAGCCAAGAGGACAGGGGGAAGGGAGGAGGAAAAACTGTTTTTT.

CDR3 in DNA: TGTGCCACCAGTGATCGGACTAGCGGGCGAGACAATGAGCAGTTCTTC. Translating it yields CATSDRTSGRDNEQFF. The chain recombines TRBV24-1 with TRBJ2-1, with 11 bases fitting TRBD2. Per the germline V gene, CDR1 is KGHDR and CDR2 is SFDVKD. V was clipped by 3 bases and J by 5 bases; unmatched bases: 5. This CDR3 contains 16 residues.